The present TCR beta chain was sequenced within a study of technical replicates of blood from a few donors listed by TCRdb under 2017. In the case of this clone: Its antigen has not been determined. No base-level quality is on record; no much larger clone is a single base apart.

Receptor amplification or capture employed the immunoSEQ multiplex PCR assay. Held by TCRdb, this immuneACCESS table contains in-frame sequences only and omits some clones. Under half of the omission traces to an unresolved V gene where checked; the cause of the rest is unknown. This sample gives some 80,000 clones in total; approximately 97% of them show up just once. Roughly 0.3% of the sample goes to the ten largest clones. The source material was T cells isolated from PBMCs. The receptor was derived from a human donor in good health.

For the CDR3, the sequence is CATIAGETDTQYF. In nucleotides, the sequence is TGTGCCACAATAGCGGGAGAGACAGATACGCAGTATTTT. The chain employs TRBV6-5 and TRBJ2-3, and 9 junctional nucleotides match TRBD2. CDR1 MNHEY and CDR2 SVGAGI were looked up in the germline V gene. The CDR3 spans 13 residues, from the cysteine through the phenylalanine. The kept DNA is CDR3 alone, 39 bases in frame from the first base. V ends up 10 bases short and J 3 bases short, with an unmatched junction base count of 5.